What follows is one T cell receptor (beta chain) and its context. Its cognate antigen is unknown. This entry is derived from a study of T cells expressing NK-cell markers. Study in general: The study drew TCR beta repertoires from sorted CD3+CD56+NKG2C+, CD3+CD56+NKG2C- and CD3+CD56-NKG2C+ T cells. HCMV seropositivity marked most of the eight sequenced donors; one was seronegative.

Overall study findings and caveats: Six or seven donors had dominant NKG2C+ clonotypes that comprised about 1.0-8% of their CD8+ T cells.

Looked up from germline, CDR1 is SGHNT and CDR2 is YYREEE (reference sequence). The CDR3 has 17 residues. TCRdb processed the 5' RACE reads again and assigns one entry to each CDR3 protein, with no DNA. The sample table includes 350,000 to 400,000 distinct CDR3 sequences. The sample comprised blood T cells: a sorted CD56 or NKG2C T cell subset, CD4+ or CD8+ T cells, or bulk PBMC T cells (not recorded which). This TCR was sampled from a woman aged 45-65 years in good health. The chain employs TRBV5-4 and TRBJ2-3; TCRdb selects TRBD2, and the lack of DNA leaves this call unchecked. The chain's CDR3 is CASSLDRIGGGTDTQYF.